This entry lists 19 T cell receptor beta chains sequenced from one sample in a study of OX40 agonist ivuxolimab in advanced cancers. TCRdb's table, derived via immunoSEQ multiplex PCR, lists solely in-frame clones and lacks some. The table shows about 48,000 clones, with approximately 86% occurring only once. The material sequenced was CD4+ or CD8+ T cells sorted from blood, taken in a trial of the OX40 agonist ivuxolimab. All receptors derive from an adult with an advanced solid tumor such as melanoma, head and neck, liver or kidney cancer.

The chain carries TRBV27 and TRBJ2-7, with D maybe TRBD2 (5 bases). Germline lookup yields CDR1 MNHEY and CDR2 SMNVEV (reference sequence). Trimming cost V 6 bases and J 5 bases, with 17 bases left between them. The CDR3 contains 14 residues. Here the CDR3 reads CASSPWSLEDEQYF. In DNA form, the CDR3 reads TGTGCCAGCAGCCCATGGAGCTTGGAGGACGAGCAGTACTTC.

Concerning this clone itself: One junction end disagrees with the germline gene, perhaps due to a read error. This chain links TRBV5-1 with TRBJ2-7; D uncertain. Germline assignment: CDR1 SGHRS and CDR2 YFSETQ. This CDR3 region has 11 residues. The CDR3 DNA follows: TGCGCCAGCAGGTTGGCAGACGAGCAGTACTTC. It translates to CASRLADEQYF.

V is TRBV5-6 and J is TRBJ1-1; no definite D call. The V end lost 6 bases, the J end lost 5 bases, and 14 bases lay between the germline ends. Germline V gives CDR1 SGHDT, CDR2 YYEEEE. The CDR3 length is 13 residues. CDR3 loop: CASNFGGRTEAFF. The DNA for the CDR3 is TGTGCCAGCAACTTTGGAGGGAGGACTGAAGCTTTCTTT.

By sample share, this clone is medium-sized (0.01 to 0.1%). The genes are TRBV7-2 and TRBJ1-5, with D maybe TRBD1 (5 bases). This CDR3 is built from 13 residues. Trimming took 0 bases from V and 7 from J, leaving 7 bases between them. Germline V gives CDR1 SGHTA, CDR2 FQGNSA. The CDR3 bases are TGTGCCAGCAGCTTAGCCCGGGGGCAGCCCCAGCATTTT. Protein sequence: CASSLARGQPQHF.

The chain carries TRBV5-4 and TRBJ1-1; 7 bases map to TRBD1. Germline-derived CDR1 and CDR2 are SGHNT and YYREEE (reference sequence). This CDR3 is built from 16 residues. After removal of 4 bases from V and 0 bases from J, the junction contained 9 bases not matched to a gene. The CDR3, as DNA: TGTGCCAGCAGCCCCGCAGGGGGAACCATGAACACTGAAGCTTTCTTT. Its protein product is CASSPAGGTMNTEAFF. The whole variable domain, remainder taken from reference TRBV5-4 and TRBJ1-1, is ETGVTQSPTHLIKTRGQQVTLRCSSQSGHNTVSWYQQALGQGPQFIFQYYREEENGRGNFPPRFSGLQFPNYSSELNVNALELDDSALYLCASSPAGGTMNTEAFFGQGTRLTVV.

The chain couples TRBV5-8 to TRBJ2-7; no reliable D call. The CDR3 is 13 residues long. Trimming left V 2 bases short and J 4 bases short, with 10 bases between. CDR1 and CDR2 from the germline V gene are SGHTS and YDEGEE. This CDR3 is CASSFWSTYEQYF. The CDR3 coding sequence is TGTGCCAGCAGCTTTTGGAGCACGTACGAGCAGTACTTC. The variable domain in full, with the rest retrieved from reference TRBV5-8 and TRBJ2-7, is EAGVTQSPTHLIKTRGQQATLRCSPISGHTSVYWYQQALGLGLQFLLWYDEGEERNRGNFPPRFSGRQFPNYSSELNVNALELEDSALYLCASSFWSTYEQYFGPGTRLTVT.

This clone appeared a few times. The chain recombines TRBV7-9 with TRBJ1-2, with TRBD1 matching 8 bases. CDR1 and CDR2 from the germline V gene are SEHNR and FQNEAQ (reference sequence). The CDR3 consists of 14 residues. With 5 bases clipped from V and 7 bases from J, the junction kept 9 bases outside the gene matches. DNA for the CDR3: TGTGCCAGCAGCCCTACAGGGGGGATAGGTGGCTACACCTTC. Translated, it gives CASSPTGGIGGYTF.

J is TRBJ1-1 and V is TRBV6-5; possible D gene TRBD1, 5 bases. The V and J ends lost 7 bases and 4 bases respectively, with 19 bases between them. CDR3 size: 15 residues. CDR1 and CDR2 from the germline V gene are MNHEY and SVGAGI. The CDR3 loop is CASNSPGRGVTEAFF. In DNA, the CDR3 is TGTGCCAGCAACTCTCCGGGGAGGGGCGTCACTGAAGCTTTCTTT.

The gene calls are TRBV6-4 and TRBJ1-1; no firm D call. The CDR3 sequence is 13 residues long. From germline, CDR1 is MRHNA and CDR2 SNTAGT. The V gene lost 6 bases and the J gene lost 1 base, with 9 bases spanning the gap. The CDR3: CASRAVRNTEAFF. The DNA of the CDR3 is TGTGCCAGCAGGGCCGTTCGGAACACTGAAGCTTTCTTT.

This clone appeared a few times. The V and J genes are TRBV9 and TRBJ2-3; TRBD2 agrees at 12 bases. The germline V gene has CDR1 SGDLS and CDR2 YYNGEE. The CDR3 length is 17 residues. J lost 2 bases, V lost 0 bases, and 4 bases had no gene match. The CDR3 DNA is TGTGCCAGCAGCGTAGGGACTAGCGGGATCCACACAGATACGCAGTATTTT. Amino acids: CASSVGTSGIHTDTQYF.

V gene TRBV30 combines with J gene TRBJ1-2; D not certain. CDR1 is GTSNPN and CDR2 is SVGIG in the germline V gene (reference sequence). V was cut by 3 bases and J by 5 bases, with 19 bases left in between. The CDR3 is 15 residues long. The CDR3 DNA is TGTGCCTGGAGCCGTCAGTATCCCGTCGGGTATGGCTACACCTTC. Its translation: CAWSRQYPVGYGYTF.

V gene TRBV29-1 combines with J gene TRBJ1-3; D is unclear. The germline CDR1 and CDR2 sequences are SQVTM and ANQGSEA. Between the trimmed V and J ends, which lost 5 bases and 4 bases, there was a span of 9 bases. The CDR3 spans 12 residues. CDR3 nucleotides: TGCAGCGTTCGGGGTAGCGGAAACACCATATATTTT. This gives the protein CSVRGSGNTIYF.

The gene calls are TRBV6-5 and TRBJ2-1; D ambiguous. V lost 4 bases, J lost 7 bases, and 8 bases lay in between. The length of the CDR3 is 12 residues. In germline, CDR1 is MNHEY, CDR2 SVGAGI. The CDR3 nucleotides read TGTGCCAGCAGTTCAAGGGATAATGAGCAGTTCTTC. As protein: CASSSRDNEQFF.

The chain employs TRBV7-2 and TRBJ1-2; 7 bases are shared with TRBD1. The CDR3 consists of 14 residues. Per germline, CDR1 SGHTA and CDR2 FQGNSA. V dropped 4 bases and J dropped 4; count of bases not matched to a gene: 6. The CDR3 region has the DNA TGTGCCAGCAGCTCCCTGGACAGGAGCTATGGCTACACCTTC. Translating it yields CASSSLDRSYGYTF.

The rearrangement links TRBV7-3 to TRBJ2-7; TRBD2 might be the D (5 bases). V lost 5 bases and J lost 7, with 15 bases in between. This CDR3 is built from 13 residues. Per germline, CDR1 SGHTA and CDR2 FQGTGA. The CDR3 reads CASSGSGTGEQYF. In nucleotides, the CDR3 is TGTGCCAGCAGCGGGTCCGGTACGGGGGAGCAGTACTTC. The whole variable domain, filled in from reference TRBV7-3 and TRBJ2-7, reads GAGVSQTPSNKVTEKGKYVELRCDPISGHTALYWYRQSLGQGPEFLIYFQGTGAADDSGLPNDRFFAVRPEGSVSTLKIQRTERGDSAVYLCASSGSGTGEQYFGPGTRLTVT.

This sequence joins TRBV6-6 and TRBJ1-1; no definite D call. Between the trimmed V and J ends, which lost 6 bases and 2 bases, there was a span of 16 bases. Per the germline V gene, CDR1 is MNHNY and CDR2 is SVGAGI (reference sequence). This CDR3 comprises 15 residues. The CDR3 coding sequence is TGTGCCAGCAGGGAAGAAGCAGGTCAAAACACTGAAGCTTTCTTT. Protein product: CASREEAGQNTEAFF.

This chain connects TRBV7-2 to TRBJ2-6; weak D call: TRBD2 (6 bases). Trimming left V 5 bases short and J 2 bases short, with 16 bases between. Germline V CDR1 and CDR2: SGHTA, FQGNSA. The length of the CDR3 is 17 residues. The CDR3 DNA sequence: TGTGCCAGCAGCCCTATGGGGAGGTTCACTGGGGCCAACGTCCTGACTTTC. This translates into CASSPMGRFTGANVLTF.

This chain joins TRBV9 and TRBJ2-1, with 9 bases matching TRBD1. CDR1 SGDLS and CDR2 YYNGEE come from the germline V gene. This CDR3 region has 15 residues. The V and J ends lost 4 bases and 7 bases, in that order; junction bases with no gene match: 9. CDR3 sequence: CASSTGTGSVNEQFF. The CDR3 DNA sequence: TGTGCCAGCAGCACCGGGACAGGGTCGGTAAATGAGCAGTTCTTC.

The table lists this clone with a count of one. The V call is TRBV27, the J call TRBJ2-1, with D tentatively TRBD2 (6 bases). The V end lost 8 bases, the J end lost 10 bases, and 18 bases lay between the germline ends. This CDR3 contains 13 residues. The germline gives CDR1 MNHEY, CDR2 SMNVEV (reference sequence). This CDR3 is CASGGLGIGEQFF. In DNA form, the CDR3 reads TGTGCCAGCGGGGGACTCGGGATTGGAGAGCAGTTCTTC.